In its sample, the clone carrying this T cell receptor beta chain was seen a few times. Antigen: not known. Both iRepertoire HTBI primers and Arm-PCR of CDR3 regions were used to build the TCR beta libraries. TCRdb fed the multiplex PCR reads into MiXCR, producing one record per CDR3 protein. The data contain hundreds of thousands of distinct CDR3 sequences, roughly 15% of them singletons. This sample was included in a study of regulatory T cells in long-lasting Graves disease. This CDR3 has 16 residues. The V end was cut by 0 bases, the J end by 0 bases, with 10 bases between. Looked up from germline, CDR1 is SGDLS and CDR2 is YYNGEE. Time point defined: newly diagnosed GD, antithyroid drugs for less than 3 months. The TCR library was made from RNA that had been extracted from PBMCs in TRIzol. The guidelines of the American Thyroid Association were the basis for diagnosing Graves' disease. General study findings and limits: Those with persistent Graves' had less TCR diversity than newly diagnosed patients. A limited number of samples was an acknowledged limitation.

Another study also made use of these data, one on T cells in Graves' hyperthyroidism and ophthalmopathy. This second report adds: Clonotypes that were expanded in thyroid above 0.001 mostly appeared in blood too.

This rearrangement joins TRBV9 to TRBJ1-3; D unresolved. The sequence derives from a woman aged 25-40 years with Graves disease. Sequencing used peripheral blood mononuclear cells (PBMCs), obtained at new diagnosis, from a patient treated with antithyroid drugs. Here the CDR3 DNA reads TGTGCCAGCAGCGTAGGTATCGGCTCCTCTGGAAACACCATATATTTT. Translation: CASSVGIGSSGNTIYF.